This TCR beta chain derives from a study of blood T cells in healthy people across ages. Healthy Caucasians from Russia aged 6 to 90 served as donors. PBMCs, at least 6.5 million per sample, were isolated. Germline V gives CDR1 DFQATT, CDR2 SNEGSKA (reference sequence). The CDR3 is 12 residues long. Between the trimmed V and J ends, which lost 4 bases and 6 bases, there was a span of 12 bases. The study, taken as a whole, reports: Nothing was known about donor CMV status, and this possibly confounded expanded clonotype changes. Older individuals had lower TCR beta diversity per million T cells (the decline was roughly linear).

Primers used in a second PCR of about 7 to 12 cycles were a sample-barcoded 5' primer and a J-beta primer mix. TCRdb re-derived calls from the 5' RACE reads in MiXCR, one entry per CDR3 protein. The table has over a million distinct CDR3 sequences, about 43% seen once. This clonotype was counted a few times. Its antigen is undetermined. What was sequenced was blood. This TCR was sampled from a woman aged 18 to 35 in good health. The chain recombines TRBV20-1 with TRBJ1-2, with a tentative D call TRBD1 (5 bases). DNA for the CDR3: TGCAGTGCTATACGCAGGGTCGATGGCTACACCTTC. It encodes CSAIRRVDGYTF.